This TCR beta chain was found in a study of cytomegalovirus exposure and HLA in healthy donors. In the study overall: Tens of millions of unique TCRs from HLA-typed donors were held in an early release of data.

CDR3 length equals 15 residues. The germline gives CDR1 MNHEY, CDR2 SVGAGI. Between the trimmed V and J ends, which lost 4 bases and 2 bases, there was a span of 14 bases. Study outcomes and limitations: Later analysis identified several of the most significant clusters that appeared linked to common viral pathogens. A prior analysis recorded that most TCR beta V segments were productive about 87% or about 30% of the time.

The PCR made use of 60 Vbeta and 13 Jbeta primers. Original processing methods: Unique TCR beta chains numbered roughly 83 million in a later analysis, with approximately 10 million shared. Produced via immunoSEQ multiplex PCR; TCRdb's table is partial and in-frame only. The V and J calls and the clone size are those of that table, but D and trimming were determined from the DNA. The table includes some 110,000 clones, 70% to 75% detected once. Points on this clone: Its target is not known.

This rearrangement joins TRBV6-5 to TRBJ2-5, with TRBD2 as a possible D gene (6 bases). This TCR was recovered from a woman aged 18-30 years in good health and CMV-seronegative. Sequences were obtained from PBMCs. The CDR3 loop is CASSSVGGLQETQYF. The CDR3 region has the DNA TGTGCCAGCAGTTCCGTTGGGGGACTTCAAGAGACCCAGTACTTC.